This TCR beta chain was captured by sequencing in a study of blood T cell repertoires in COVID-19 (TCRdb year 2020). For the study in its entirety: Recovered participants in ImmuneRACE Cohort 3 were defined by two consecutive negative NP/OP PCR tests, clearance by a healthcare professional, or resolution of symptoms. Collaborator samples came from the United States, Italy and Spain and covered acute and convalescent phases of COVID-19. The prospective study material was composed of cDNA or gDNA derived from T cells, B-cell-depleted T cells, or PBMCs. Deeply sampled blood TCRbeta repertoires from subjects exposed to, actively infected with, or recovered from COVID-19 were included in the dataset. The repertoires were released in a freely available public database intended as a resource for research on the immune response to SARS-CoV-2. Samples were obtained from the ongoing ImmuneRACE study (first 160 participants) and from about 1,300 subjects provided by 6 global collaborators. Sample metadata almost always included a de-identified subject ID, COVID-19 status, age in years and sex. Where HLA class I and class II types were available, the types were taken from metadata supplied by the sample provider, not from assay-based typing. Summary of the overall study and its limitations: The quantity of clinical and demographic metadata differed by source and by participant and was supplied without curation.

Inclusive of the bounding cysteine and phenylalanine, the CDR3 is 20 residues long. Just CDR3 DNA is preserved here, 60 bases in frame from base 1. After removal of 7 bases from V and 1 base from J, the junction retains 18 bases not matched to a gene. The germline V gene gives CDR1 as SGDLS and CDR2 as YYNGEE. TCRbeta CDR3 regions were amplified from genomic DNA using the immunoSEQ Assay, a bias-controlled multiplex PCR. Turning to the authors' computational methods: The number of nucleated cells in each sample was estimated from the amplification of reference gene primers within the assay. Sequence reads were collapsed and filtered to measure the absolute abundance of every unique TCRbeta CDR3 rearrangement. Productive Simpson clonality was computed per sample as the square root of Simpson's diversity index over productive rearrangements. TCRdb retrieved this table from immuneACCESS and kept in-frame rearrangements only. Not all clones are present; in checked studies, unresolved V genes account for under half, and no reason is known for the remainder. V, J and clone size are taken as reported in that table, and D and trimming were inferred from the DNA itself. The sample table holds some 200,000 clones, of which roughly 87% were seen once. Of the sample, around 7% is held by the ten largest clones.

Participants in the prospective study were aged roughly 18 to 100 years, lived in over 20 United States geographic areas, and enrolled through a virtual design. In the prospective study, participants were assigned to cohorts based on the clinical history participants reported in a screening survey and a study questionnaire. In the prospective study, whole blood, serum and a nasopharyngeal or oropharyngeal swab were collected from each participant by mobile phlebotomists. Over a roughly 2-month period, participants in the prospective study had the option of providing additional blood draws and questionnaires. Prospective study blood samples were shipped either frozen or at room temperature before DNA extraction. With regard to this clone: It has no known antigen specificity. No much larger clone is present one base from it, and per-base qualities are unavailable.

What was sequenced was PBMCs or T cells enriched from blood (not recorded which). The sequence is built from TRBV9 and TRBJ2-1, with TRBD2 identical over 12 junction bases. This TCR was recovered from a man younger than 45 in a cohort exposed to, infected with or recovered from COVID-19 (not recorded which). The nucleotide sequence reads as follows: TGTGCCAGCGCCCCCGAATTAGGACTAGCGGGAAGGGGGTCCTACAATGAGCAGTTCTTC. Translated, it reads CASAPELGLAGRGSYNEQFF.